This T cell receptor beta chain was recovered during a study of CD8 T cells in Susac syndrome. CDR3 length: 13 amino acids. CDR1 LGHDT and CDR2 YNNKEL come from the germline V gene (reference sequence). After removal of 5 bases from V and 5 bases from J, the junction contained 3 bases not matched to a gene. RNA amounts of 0.5 to 1 ug underwent reverse transcription with random hexamers. Amplification of TCR beta CDR3 was carried out by immunoSEQ multiplex PCR, which covered 54 Vbeta and 13 Jbeta segments. From the immunoSEQ multiplex PCR reads, TCRdb called clonotypes with MiXCR, one entry per CDR3 protein. The sample records about 130,000 distinct CDR3 sequences, more than 90% being singletons.

Sequencing was carried out using CD4+ T cells from PBMCs. This clonotype was sampled from a human donor in good health. J is TRBJ2-7 and V is TRBV3-1, with 10 bases aligning to TRBD2. This chain's CDR3 is CASSSLAGDEQYF. CDR3 in DNA: TGTGCCAGCAGCTCTCTAGCGGGAGACGAGCAGTACTTC.